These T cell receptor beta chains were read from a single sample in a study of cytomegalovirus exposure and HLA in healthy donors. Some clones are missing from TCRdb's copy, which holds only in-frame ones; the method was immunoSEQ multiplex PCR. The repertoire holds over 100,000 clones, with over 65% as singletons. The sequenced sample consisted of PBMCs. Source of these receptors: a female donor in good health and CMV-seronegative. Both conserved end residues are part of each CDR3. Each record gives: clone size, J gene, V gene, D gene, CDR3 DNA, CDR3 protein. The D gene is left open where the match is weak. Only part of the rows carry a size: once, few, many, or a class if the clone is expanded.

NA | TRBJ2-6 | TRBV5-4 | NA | TGTGCCAGCAGCCTCGACAGCTCTGGGGCCAACGTCCTGACTTTC | CASSLDSSGANVLTF
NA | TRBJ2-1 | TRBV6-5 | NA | TGTGCCAGCAGTTACTCAGGCAATAGCGGTTTTGAGCAGTTCTTC | CASSYSGNSGFEQFF
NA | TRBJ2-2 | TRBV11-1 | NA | TGTGCCAGCAGCTTAGCACGGGGGACCCGGGAGCTGTTTTTT | CASSLARGTRELFF
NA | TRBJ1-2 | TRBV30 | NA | TGTGCCTGGAGTGTATTCGGGGGTTTCTATGGCTACACCTTC | CAWSVFGGFYGYTF
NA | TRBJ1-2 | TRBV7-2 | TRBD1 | TGTGCCAGCAGCCGGGACAGGAGCTATGGCTACACCTTC | CASSRDRSYGYTF
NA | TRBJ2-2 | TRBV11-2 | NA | TGTGCCAGCAACTTCGGCTCCCCGGGGACCGGGGAGCTGTTTTTT | CASNFGSPGTGELFF
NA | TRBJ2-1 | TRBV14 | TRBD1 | TGTGCCAGCAGCCAAGGCTTAAGACAGGGTTTGAGGAATGAGCAGTTCTTC | CASSQGLRQGLRNEQFF
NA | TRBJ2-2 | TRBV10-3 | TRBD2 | TGTGCCCTCGACGCCTCCCTAGCGGGGGTTAACACCGGGGAGCTGTTTTTT | CALDASLAGVNTGELFF
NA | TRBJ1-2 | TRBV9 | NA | TGTGCCAGCAGCGTAGGAACGGGCCGAGCGGCGGGCTACACCTTC | CASSVGTGRAAGYTF
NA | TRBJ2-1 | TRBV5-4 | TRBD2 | TGTGCCAGCAGCCCGGCACGGACTAGCGGGGGCAAGGAGCAGTTCTTC | CASSPARTSGGKEQFF
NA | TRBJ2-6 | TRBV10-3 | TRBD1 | TGTACCATCAGTGGGACAGAGGACGTCCTGACTTTC | CTISGTEDVLTF
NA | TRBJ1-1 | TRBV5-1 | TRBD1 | TGCGCCAGCCGAAAGACAGGGGACGAAGCTTTCTTT | CASRKTGDEAFF
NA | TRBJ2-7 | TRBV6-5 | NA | TGTGCCAGCAGTTACAGCGGCCACGAGCAGTACTTC | CASSYSGHEQYF
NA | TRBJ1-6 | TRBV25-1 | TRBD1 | TGTGCCAGCAGCATAACAGGGGGCGCCGGGCCCCTCCACTTT | CASSITGGAGPLHF
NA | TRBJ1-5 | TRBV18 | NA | TGTGCCAGCTCACCGAATCAGGGCCCCAATCAGCCCCAGCATTTT | CASSPNQGPNQPQHF
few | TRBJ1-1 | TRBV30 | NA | TGTGCCTGGGACAGGTTGTGGGACACTGAAGCTTTCTTT | CAWDRLWDTEAFF
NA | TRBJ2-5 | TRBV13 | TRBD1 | TGTGCCAGCAGCTCCCGACAGACAGGGCGCCCATCAGAGACCCAGTACTTC | CASSSRQTGRPSETQYF
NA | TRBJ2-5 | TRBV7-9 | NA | TGTGCCAGCAGCCCGGACAGACTCGAAGAGACCCAGTACTTC | CASSPDRLEETQYF
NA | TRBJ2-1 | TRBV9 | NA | TGTGCCAGCAGCGTGGAGGGCGCGGGCTCCTACAATGAGCAGTTCTTC | CASSVEGAGSYNEQFF
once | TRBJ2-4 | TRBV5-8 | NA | TGTGCCAGCAGTTATACCAACAGGGCATGGGGCATTCAGTACTTC | CASSYTNRAWGIQYF
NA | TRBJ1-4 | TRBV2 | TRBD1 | TGCGCCAGCAGTGAATCCCTCTCGTTGGACAGGGAGGAAAAACTGTTTTTT | CASSESLSLDREEKLFF
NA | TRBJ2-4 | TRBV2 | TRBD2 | TGTGCCAGCCAAGACCCGAGCGGGGATACAAAAAACATTCAGTACTTC | CASQDPSGDTKNIQYF
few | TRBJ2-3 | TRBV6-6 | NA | TGTGCCAGCAAAAGGACAGCAACAGATACGCAGTATTTT | CASKRTATDTQYF
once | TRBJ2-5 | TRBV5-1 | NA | TGCGCCAGCAGCCCGAGGGTCCCCACTACAGAGACCCAGTACTTC | CASSPRVPTTETQYF
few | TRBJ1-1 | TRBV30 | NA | TGTGCCTGGAGAAAGGAGGGGCCCACGGCTTTCTTT | CAWRKEGPTAFF
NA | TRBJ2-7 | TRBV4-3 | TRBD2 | TGCGCCAGCAGCCAAGCCCCGGGACTAACACTATACGAGCAGTACTTC | CASSQAPGLTLYEQYF
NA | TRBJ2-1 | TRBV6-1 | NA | TGTGCCAGCAGTGAAACTGGGGGGACCCGGCAGTTCTTC | CASSETGGTRQFF
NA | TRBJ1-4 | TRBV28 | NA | TGTGCCAGCAGCTCCCACACCCGAATGAGGGTGGCTAATGAAAAACTGTTTTTT | CASSSHTRMRVANEKLFF
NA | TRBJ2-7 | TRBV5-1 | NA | TGCGCCAGCAGCTTGGACCCGGGTACCCAGGGTTCAGCCTACGAGCAGTACTTC | CASSLDPGTQGSAYEQYF
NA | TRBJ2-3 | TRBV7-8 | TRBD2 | TGTGCCAGCAGCTTAGAGCGGGGGGACACAGATACGCAGTATTTT | CASSLERGDTDTQYF
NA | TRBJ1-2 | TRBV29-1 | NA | TGCAGCGTGGCCTCCGGGTCGATCTATGGCTACACCTTC | CSVASGSIYGYTF
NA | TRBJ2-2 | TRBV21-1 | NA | TGTGCCAGCAGCAGAAGGGATACAGGGGACCTACCGAACACCGGGGAGCTGTTTTTT | CASSRRDTGDLPNTGELFF
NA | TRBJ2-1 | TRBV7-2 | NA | TGTGCCAGCAGCTCCCGACTAGAATATAACAATGAGCAGTTCTTC | CASSSRLEYNNEQFF
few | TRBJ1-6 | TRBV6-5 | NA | TGTGCCAGCAGTTATTATCGGGATTCACCCCTCCACTTT | CASSYYRDSPLHF
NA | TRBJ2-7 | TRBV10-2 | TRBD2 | TGCGCCAGCGGTTGGGCGGGGGGGCAAGGCGAGCAGTACTTC | CASGWAGGQGEQYF
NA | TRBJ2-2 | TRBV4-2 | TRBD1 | TGTGCCAGCAGCCAAGAGAGGACAGGGGGCACCGGGGAGCTGTTTTTT | CASSQERTGGTGELFF
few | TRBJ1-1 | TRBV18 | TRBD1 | TGTGCCAGCTCACCAATCGAGCCAGGGGGCACTGAAGCTTTCTTT | CASSPIEPGGTEAFF
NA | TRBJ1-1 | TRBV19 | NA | TGTGCCAGTAGTATCTTAACTTCACAGCTTCCCGTGAAAGCTTTCTTT | CASSILTSQLPVKAFF
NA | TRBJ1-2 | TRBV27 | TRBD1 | TGTGCCAGCCGGGAGGGGGCGGGGGGCTACACCTTC | CASREGAGGYTF
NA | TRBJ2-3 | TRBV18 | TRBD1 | TGTGCCAGCTCCCAACAGGGGGGAGATACGCAGTATTTT | CASSQQGGDTQYF
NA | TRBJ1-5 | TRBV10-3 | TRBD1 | TGTGCCGCCGCCGGGACAGAAAATCAGCCCCAGCATTTT | CAAAGTENQPQHF
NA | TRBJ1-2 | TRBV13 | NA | TGTGCCAGCAGCTTGGCCTCAGGTTATGGCTACACCTTC | CASSLASGYGYTF
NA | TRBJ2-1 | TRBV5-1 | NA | TGCGCCAGCAGCCCATCCACCGGGACTCAGCAGTTCTTC | CASSPSTGTQQFF
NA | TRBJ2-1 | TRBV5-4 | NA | TGTGCCTGGCAGGGGGGTCCCTACAATGAGCAGTTCTTC | CAWQGGPYNEQFF
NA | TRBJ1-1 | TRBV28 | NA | TGTGCCAGCCTCCCTAGTGAAGCGGGGATGAACACTGAAGCTTTCTTT | CASLPSEAGMNTEAFF
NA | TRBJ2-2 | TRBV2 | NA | TGTGCCAGCAGTCAGGTCTCTAACACCGGGGAGCTGTTTTTT | CASSQVSNTGELFF
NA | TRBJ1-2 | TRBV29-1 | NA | TGCAGCGGTGGCGGGGGGCTAAACTATGGCTACACCTTC | CSGGGGLNYGYTF